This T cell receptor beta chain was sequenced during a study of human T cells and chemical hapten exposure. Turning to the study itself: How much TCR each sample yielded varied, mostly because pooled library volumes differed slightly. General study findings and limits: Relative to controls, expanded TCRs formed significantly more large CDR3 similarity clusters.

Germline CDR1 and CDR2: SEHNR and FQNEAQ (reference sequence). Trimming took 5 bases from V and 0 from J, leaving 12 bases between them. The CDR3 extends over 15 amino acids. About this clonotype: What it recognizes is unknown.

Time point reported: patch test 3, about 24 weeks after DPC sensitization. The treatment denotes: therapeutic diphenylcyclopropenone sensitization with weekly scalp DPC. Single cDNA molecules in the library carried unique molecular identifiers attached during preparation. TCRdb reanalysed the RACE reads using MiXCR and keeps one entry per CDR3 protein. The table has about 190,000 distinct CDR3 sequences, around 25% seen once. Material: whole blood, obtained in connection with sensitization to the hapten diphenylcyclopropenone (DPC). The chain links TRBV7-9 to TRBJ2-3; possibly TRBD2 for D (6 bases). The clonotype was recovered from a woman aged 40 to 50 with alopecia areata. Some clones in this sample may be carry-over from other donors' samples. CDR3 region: CASSLQAGSTDTQYF. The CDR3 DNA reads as TGTGCCAGCAGCCTCCAAGCGGGTAGCACAGATACGCAGTATTTT.